One sample yielded the 17 T cell receptor beta chains listed below, sequenced in a study of beta chain features in type 1 diabetes (dated by TCRdb to between 2018 and 2020). Beyond this particular receptor, the publication reports: Type 1 diabetes patients showed a moderate but significant shortening of TCRB CDR3 length in all four CD4+ subsets.

The library was obtained by the immunoSEQ multiplex PCR assay. All of the isolated RNA was reverse transcribed with the High Capacity cDNA Reverse Transcription Kit, so expressed TCRB transcripts were sequenced. This immuneACCESS table, as held by TCRdb, lists in-frame sequences with V and J called but not all clones. Of the missing ones, under half trace to an unresolved V gene in checked studies; the others have no known cause. The sample table shows around 710,000 clones, and 9.5% to 15% are seen once. The ten largest clonotypes hold more than 0.095% of the sample. Their antigens remain unidentified. The sample was naive CD4+ T cells from blood. The cell subset or site label, read with the paper, signifies: true naive CD4+ T cells. These receptors all stem from a man between 25 and 39 years old with type 1 diabetes.

The chain has TRBV6-6 and TRBJ2-7; 7 positions agree with TRBD1. The germline CDR1 and CDR2 sequences are MNHNY and SVGAGI (reference sequence). V dropped 6 bases and J dropped 1; count of bases not matched to a gene: 6. CDR3 size: 14 residues. Here the CDR3 DNA reads TGTGCCAGCAGACCGGGACAGAATTCCTACGAGCAGTACTTC. Its translation: CASRPGQNSYEQYF.

V is TRBV5-4 and J is TRBJ2-5; a weak D match, TRBD2 (5 bases). Per the germline V gene, CDR1 is SGHNT and CDR2 is YYREEE (reference sequence). The CDR3 runs 15 residues. The V and J ends lost 4 bases and 2 bases respectively, with 15 bases between them. CDR3 nucleotides: TGTGCCAGCAGCCCGACCGCGGGTGGGCAAGAGACCCAGTACTTC. Amino acids: CASSPTAGGQETQYF.

The chain recombines TRBV30 with TRBJ2-3; the match to TRBD2 covers 9 bases. The CDR3 extends over 14 amino acids. CDR1 is GTSNPN, CDR2 SVGIG, per germline (reference sequence). V dropped 5 bases and J dropped 0; count of bases not matched to a gene: 3. The CDR3 sequence is CAWASGVSTDTQYF. The CDR3, as DNA: TGTGCCTGGGCTAGCGGGGTTAGCACAGATACGCAGTATTTT.

This clone has only a few counts. This chain connects TRBV6-6 to TRBJ2-7; 8 bases match TRBD2. V lost 0 bases to trimming and J lost 4 bases; unmatched junction nucleotides: 5. There are 15 residues in the CDR3. Germline CDR1 MNHNY, CDR2 SVGAGI (reference sequence). In DNA form, the CDR3 reads TGTGCCAGCAGTTACTCCGCGACTAGCGTGTACGAGCAGTACTTC. Protein: CASSYSATSVYEQYF.

This clone was detected only a few times. The J gene is TRBJ2-1, the V gene TRBV7-8; possibly TRBD1 or TRBD2 for D (5 bases each). The V end was cut by 5 bases, the J end by 8 bases, with 10 bases between. This CDR3 has 12 amino acids. Looked up from germline, CDR1 is SGHVS and CDR2 is FQNEAQ. CDR3 amino acids: CASSPGRDEQFF. In DNA, the CDR3 is TGTGCCAGCAGCCCGGGACGAGATGAGCAGTTCTTC.

The chain carries TRBV7-9 and TRBJ2-5, with D perhaps matching TRBD2 (6 bases). The ends were cut back, 5 bases at V and 5 bases at J, with 18 bases in the middle. The CDR3 totals 15 residues. Germline loops: CDR1 SEHNR, CDR2 FQNEAQ (reference sequence). DNA of the CDR3: TGTGCCAGCAGCGTTCTAAAGGGCCGGGAGGAGACCCAGTACTTC. Translating gives CASSVLKGREETQYF.

The chain uses TRBV28 and TRBJ2-1; D is uncertain. The CDR3 totals 14 residues. V dropped 2 bases and J dropped 2 bases, with 7 bases sitting between them. Germline V lookup: CDR1 MDHEN, CDR2 SYDVKM. The CDR3 loop is CASSLMMTYNEQFF. The CDR3 DNA reads TGTGCCAGCAGTTTAATGATGACCTACAATGAGCAGTTCTTC.

The chain has TRBV7-2 and TRBJ2-7; unclear D gene. The CDR3 runs 17 residues. V lost 2 bases to trimming and J lost 9 bases, with 26 bases between them. The germline gives CDR1 SGHTA, CDR2 FQGNSA. The CDR3 spells CASSLNMGGPYTGGQYF. The CDR3, as DNA: TGTGCCAGCAGCTTAAATATGGGTGGGCCATATACCGGCGGGCAGTACTTC.

The chain employs TRBV7-2 and TRBJ2-7, with 7 bases identical to TRBD1. V shed 3 bases, J shed 0 bases, and the junction held 14 bases outside the gene matches. This CDR3 comprises 18 residues. Germline-derived CDR1 and CDR2 are SGHTA and FQGNSA. The CDR3 reads CASSFWGEGGPYSYEQYF. The CDR3 nucleotides are TGTGCCAGCAGCTTCTGGGGAGAAGGGGGCCCCTACTCCTACGAGCAGTACTTC.

The rearrangement links TRBV27 to TRBJ2-3; D tentatively fits TRBD1 or TRBD2 (5 bases each). This CDR3 has 14 amino acids. V lost 7 bases and J 5 bases, leaving 16 bases between the germline ends. CDR1 and CDR2 from the germline V gene are MNHEY and SMNVEV (reference sequence). As DNA, the CDR3 is TGTGCCAGCACAGGACTGGGGGACGGAGATACGCAGTATTTT. This sequence encodes CASTGLGDGDTQYF.

This clone was observed a handful of times. V gene TRBV7-8 combines with J gene TRBJ2-2; D gene ambiguous. Germline-derived CDR1 and CDR2 are SGHVS and FQNEAQ. V was clipped by 3 bases and J by 9 bases, with 17 bases between them. CDR3 size: 15 residues. The chain's CDR3 is CASSFPPLGYRELFF. CDR3 sequence (DNA): TGTGCCAGCAGCTTCCCCCCCTTGGGATACAGGGAGCTGTTTTTT. Full variable domain (rest looked up from reference TRBV7-8 and TRBJ2-2): GAGVSQSPRYKVAKRGQDVALRCDPISGHVSLFWYQQALGQGPEFLTYFQNEAQLDKSGLPSDRFFAERPEGSVSTLKIQRTQQEDSAVYLCASSFPPLGYRELFFGEGSRLTVL.

The chain recombines TRBV19 with TRBJ2-7, with D perhaps matching TRBD1 or TRBD2 (5 bases each). The CDR3 is made up of 14 amino acids. Germline V gene data show CDR1 as LNHDA and CDR2 as SQIVND (reference sequence). V gave up 5 bases and J gave up 3 bases, with 14 bases separating them. The chain's CDR3 is CASSARDRDYEQYF. The CDR3 nucleotides read TGTGCCAGTAGTGCCCGGGACCGCGACTACGAGCAGTACTTC.

This clone was seen a few times. J is TRBJ1-5 and V is TRBV11-1; D is possibly TRBD1 (6 bases). Germline CDR1 is SGHAT and CDR2 is FQDESV (reference sequence). The V end lost 4 bases, the J end lost 3 bases, and 10 bases lay between the germline ends. CDR3 size: 14 residues. The CDR3 region is CASSSGQPNQPQHF. The CDR3 DNA is TGTGCCAGCAGCTCTGGACAGCCCAATCAGCCCCAGCATTTT.

V usage is TRBV11-2 and J usage is TRBJ2-7, with unresolved D. V was pared by 1 base and J by 1 base, with 11 bases between. The CDR3 extends over 15 amino acids. Germline CDR1 SGHAT, CDR2 FQNNGV. The CDR3 region has the DNA TGTGCCAGCAGCTTAGCAGCAGGATCATCCTACGAGCAGTACTTC. Translated: CASSLAAGSSYEQYF. Supplemented by reference TRBV11-2 and TRBJ2-7, the full variable domain reads EAGVAQSPRYKIIEKRQSVAFWCNPISGHATLYWYQQILGQGPKLLIQFQNNGVVDDSQLPKDRFSAERLKGVDSTLKIQPAKLEDSAVYLCASSLAAGSSYEQYFGPGTRLTVT.

The chain recombines TRBV28 with TRBJ1-5; 8 bases are a match to TRBD1. V trimming: 5 bases; J trimming: 2 bases; junction bases outside the gene matches: 8. The germline gives CDR1 MDHEN, CDR2 SYDVKM. The CDR3 sequence is 16 residues long. The CDR3 DNA follows: TGTGCCAGCAGTACCCACAGGGGGAACGGCAATCAGCCCCAGCATTTT. This gives the protein CASSTHRGNGNQPQHF.

With regard to this clone: At the DNA level, this CDR3 is encoded by other sequences in the same sample as well. The chain has TRBV5-1 and TRBJ2-1, with D possibly matching TRBD2 (6 bases). The germline V gene has CDR1 SGHRS and CDR2 YFSETQ. This CDR3 contains 12 residues. The ends were cut back, 0 bases at V and 8 bases at J, with 6 bases in the middle. Written as DNA, the CDR3 is TGCGCCAGCAGCTTGGCGGGGGATGAGCAGTTCTTC. Translation gives CASSLAGDEQFF.

This clone came up a few times. The chain links TRBV29-1 to TRBJ1-2, with 8 bases lining up with TRBD1. Germline CDR1 is SQVTM and CDR2 is ANQGSEA. J was trimmed by 6 bases and V by 2 bases; bases with no gene match: 11. This CDR3 has 15 amino acids. Here the CDR3 DNA reads TGCAGCGTTGAAAAGGAACCGGACAGGGTCGATGGCTACACCTTC. This codes for CSVEKEPDRVDGYTF.